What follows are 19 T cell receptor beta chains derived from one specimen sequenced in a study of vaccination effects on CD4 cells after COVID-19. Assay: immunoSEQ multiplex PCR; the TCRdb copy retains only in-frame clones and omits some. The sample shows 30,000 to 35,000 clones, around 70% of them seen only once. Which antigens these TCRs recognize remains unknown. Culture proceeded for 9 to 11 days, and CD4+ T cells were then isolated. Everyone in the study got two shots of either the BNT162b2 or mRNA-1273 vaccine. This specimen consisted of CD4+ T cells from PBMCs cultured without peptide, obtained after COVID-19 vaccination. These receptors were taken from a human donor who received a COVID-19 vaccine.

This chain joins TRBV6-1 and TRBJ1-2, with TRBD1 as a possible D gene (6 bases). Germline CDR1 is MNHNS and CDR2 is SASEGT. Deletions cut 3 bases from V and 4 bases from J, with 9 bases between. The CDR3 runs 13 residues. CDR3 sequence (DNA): TGTGCCAGCAGTGACGGGGGCGGCTATGGCTACACCTTC. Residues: CASSDGGGYGYTF.

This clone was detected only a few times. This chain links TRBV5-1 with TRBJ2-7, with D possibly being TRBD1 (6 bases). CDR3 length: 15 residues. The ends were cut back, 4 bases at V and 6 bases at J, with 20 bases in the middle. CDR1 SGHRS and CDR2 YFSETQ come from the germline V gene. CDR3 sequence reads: CASSPRDILSGEQYF. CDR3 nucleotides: TGCGCCAGCAGCCCCCGGGACATTTTATCCGGCGAGCAGTACTTC.

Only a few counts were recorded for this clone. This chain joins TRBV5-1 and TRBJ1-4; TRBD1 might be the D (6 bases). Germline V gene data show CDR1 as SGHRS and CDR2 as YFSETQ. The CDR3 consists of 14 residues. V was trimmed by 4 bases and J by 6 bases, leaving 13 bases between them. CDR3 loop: CASSPAGGDEKLFF. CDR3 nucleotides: TGCGCCAGCAGCCCCGCTGGGGGCGATGAAAAACTGTTTTTT.

CDR3 nucleotides: TGTGCCAGCAGCTCCTCCTACGGGAACCCCTACGAGCAGTACTTC. This translates into CASSSSYGNPYEQYF. J is TRBJ2-7 and V is TRBV5-4, with D maybe TRBD2 (5 bases). Germline V gene data show CDR1 as SGHNT and CDR2 as YYREEE (reference sequence). V gave up 3 bases and J gave up 2 bases, with 15 bases separating them. CDR3 length: 15 residues.

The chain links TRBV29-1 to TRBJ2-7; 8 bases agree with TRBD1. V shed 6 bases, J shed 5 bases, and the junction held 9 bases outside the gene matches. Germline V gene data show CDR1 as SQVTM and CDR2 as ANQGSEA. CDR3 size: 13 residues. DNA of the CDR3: TGCAGCGTGACAGGACAGGGTGAACACGAGCAGTACTTC. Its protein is CSVTGQGEHEQYF.

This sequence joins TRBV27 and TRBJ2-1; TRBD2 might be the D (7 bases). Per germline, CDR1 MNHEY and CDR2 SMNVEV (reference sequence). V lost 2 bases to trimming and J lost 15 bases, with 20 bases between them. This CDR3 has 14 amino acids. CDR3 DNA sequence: TGTGCCAGCAGTTTACGCCCCGGGACACCGGGAGGGTTCTTC. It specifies CASSLRPGTPGGFF.

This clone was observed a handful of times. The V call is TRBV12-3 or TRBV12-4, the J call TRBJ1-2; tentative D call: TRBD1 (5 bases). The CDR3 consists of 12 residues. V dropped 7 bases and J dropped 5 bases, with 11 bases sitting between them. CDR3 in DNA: TGTGCCAGCATACAGGACGGATATGGCTACACCTTC. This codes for CASIQDGYGYTF.

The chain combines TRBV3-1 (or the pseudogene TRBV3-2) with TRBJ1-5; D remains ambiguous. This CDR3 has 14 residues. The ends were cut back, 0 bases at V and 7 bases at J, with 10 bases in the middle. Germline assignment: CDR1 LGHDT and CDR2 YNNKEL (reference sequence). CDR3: CASSQDQVGQPQHF. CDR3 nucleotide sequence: TGTGCCAGCAGCCAAGATCAAGTTGGCCAGCCCCAGCATTTT.

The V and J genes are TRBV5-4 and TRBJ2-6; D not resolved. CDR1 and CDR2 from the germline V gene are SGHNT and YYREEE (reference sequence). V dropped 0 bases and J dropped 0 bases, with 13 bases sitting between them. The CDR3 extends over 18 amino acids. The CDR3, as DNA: TGTGCCAGCAGCTTGGCAGTAACAGCCCGCTCTGGGGCCAACGTCCTGACTTTC. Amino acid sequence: CASSLAVTARSGANVLTF. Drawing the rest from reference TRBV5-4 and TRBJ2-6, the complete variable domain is ETGVTQSPTHLIKTRGQQVTLRCSSQSGHNTVSWYQQALGQGPQFIFQYYREEENGRGNFPPRFSGLQFPNYSSELNVNALELDDSALYLCASSLAVTARSGANVLTFGAGSRLTVL.

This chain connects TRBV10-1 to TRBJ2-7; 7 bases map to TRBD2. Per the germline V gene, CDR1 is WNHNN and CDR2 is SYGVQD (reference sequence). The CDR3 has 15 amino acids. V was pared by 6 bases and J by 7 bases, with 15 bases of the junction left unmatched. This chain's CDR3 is CASSARDYRLGEQYF. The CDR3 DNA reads TGCGCCAGCAGCGCTCGGGACTACCGCCTTGGGGAGCAGTACTTC.

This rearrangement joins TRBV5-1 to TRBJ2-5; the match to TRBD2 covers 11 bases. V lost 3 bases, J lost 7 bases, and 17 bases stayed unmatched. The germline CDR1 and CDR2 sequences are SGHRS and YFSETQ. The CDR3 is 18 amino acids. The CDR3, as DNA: TGCGCCAGCAGCTCACCCGGGACTAGCGGAGCAGGTCCGGGGACCCAGTACTTC. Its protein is CASSSPGTSGAGPGTQYF.

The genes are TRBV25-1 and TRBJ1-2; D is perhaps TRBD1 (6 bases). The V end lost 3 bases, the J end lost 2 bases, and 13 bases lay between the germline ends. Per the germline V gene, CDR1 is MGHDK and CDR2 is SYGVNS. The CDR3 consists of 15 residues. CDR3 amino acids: CASSESVGGNYGYTF. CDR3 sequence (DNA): TGTGCCAGCAGTGAGTCGGTAGGGGGAAACTATGGCTACACCTTC.

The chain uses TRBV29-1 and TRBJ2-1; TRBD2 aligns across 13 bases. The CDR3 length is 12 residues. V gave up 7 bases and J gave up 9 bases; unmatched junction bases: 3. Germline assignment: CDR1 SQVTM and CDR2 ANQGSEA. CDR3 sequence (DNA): TGCAGCGCACTAGCGGGGGGGAGTGAGCAGTTCTTC. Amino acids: CSALAGGSEQFF.

CDR3 DNA sequence: TGTGCCAGCTCACCAAGGGCTGCGAACACCGGGGAGCTGTTTTTT. It specifies CASSPRAANTGELFF. This chain connects TRBV18 to TRBJ2-2; D unclear. Germline V gene data show CDR1 as KGHSH and CDR2 as LQKENI. The CDR3 runs 15 residues. Trimming took 2 bases from V and 0 from J, leaving 7 bases between them. The full variable domain, rest sourced from reference TRBV18 and TRBJ2-2, is NAGVMQNPRHLVRRRGQEARLRCSPMKGHSHVYWYRQLPEEGLKFMVYLQKENIIDESGMPKERFSAEFPKEGPSILRIQQVVRGDSAAYFCASSPRAANTGELFFGEGSRLTVL.

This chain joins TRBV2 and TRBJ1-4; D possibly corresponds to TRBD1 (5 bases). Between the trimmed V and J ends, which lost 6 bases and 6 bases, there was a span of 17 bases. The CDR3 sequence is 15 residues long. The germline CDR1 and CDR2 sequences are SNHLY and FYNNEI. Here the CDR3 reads CASRRRGGDDEKLFF. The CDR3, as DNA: TGTGCCAGCAGGCGGCGGGGGGGAGACGATGAAAAACTGTTTTTT.

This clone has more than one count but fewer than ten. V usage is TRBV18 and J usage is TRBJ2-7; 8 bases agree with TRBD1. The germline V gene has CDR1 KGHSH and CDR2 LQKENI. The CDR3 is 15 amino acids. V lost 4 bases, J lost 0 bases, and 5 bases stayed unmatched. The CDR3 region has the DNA TGTGCCAGCTCACTTGACAGGGGCAGCTCCTACGAGCAGTACTTC. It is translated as CASSLDRGSSYEQYF.

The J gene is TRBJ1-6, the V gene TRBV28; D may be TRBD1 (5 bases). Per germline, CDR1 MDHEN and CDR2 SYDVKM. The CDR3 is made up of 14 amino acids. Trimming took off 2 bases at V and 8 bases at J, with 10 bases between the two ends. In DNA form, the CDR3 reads TGTGCCAGCAGTTTACGGGGACTACATTCACCCCTCCACTTT. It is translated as CASSLRGLHSPLHF.

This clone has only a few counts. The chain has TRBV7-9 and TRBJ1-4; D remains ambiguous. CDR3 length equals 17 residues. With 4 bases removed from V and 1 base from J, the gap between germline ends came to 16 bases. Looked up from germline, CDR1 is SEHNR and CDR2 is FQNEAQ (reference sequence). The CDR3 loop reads CASSWAAPGQTNEKLFF. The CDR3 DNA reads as TGTGCCAGCAGCTGGGCAGCTCCGGGTCAAACTAATGAAAAACTGTTTTTT. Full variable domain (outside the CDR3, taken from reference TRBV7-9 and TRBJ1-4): DTGVSQNPRHKITKRGQNVTFRCDPISEHNRLYWYRQTLGQGPEFLTYFQNEAQLEKSRLLSDRFSAERPKGSFSTLEIQRTEQGDSAMYLCASSWAAPGQTNEKLFFGSGTQLSVL.

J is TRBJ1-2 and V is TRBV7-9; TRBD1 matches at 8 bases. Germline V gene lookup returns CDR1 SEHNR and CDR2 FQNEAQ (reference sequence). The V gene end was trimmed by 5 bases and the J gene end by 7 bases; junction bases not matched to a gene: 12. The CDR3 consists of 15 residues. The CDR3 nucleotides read TGTGCCAGCAGCGTTACCGGGACAGGAAGCGGTGGCTACACCTTC. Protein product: CASSVTGTGSGGYTF.